A single sample is the source of the 27 T cell receptor beta chains below, sequenced in a study of identical twins. Each CDR3 protein is one row after TCRdb ran MiXCR on the 5' RACE reads. Here the sample spans some 1,700,000 distinct CDR3 sequences, less than 40% being singletons. What was sequenced was cord blood. The receptors were sampled from a newborn girl in good health.

The chain carries TRBV4-1 and TRBJ2-5, with D unclear. The better agreement between TRBJ2-7 and the DNA end casts doubt on the J call. The CDR3 has 14 amino acids. Germline V gene sequence: CDR1 MGHRA, CDR2 YSYEKL. CDR3: CASSQVPFSYEQYF. The DNA of the CDR3 is TGCGCCAGCAGCCAAGTACCTTTCTCCTACGAGCAGTACTTC.

This clonotype appeared a few times. The chain employs TRBV20-1 and TRBJ2-7; a possible D gene is TRBD2 (5 bases). Trimming pared 2 bases from V and 0 bases from J, leaving 8 bases between. The CDR3 is 13 residues long. Germline CDR1 and CDR2: DFQATT and SNEGSKA (reference sequence). The CDR3 reads CSARLLDSYEQYF. The CDR3 nucleotides are TGCAGTGCTAGATTACTAGACTCCTACGAGCAGTACTTC.

This clonotype has a count of ten or more. The V call is TRBV3-1, the J call TRBJ2-5; no clear D. Germline CDR1 is LGHDT and CDR2 is YNNKEL (reference sequence). The V end lost 0 bases, the J end lost 4 bases, and 6 bases lay between the germline ends. CDR3 size: 13 residues. CDR3 sequence reads: CASSQDWGETQYF. As DNA, the CDR3 is TGTGCCAGCAGCCAAGATTGGGGAGAGACCCAGTACTTC.

The chain joins TRBV6-5 to TRBJ2-4, with 7 bases matching TRBD1. The germline V gene has CDR1 MNHEY and CDR2 SVGAGI. CDR3 length: 14 amino acids. Losses at the gene ends were 6 bases for V and 6 bases for J; bases not matched to a gene: 8. CDR3 residues: CASRSQGVLNIQYF. As DNA, the CDR3 is TGTGCCAGCAGATCCCAGGGGGTACTAAACATTCAGTACTTC.

CDR3 protein: CASGDYSNQPQHF. The CDR3 coding sequence is TGTGCCAGCGGAGATTATAGCAATCAGCCCCAGCATTTT. The chain combines TRBV28 with TRBJ1-5, with D unclear. This CDR3 spans 13 amino acids. CDR1 MDHEN and CDR2 SYDVKM come from the germline V gene. The V end lost 8 bases, the J end lost 0 bases, and 8 bases lay between the germline ends.

The chain recombines TRBV5-1 with TRBJ1-4, with D possibly matching TRBD1 (6 bases). The CDR3 loop spans 14 amino acids. CDR1 is SGHRS and CDR2 is YFSETQ in the germline V gene. The V end lost 4 bases, the J end lost 8 bases, and 15 bases lay between the germline ends. The CDR3 nucleotides read TGCGCCAGCAGCCTCAGGGGAACTGGAGAAAAACTGTTTTTT. Its translation: CASSLRGTGEKLFF. Complete variable domain (other parts from reference TRBV5-1 and TRBJ1-4): KAGVTQTPRYLIKTRGQQVTLSCSPISGHRSVSWYQQTPGQGLQFLFEYFSETQRNKGNFPGRFSGRQFSNSRSEMNVSTLELGDSALYLCASSLRGTGEKLFFGSGTQLSVL.

This chain links TRBV5-1 with TRBJ2-1; D is undetermined. Trimming left V 0 bases short and J 0 bases short, with 25 bases between. This CDR3 is built from 21 residues. CDR1 and CDR2 (germline): SGHRS, YFSETQ. CDR3 loop: CASSLAVMIYGEISSYNEQFF. CDR3 DNA sequence: TGCGCCAGCAGCTTGGCAGTAATGATATACGGCGAAATTAGCTCCTACAATGAGCAGTTCTTC.

As concerns this clonotype: Relative to the germline gene, one junction end is altered; a read error may explain this. This sequence joins TRBV7-2 and TRBJ2-1; 7 positions agree with TRBD2. Germline-derived CDR1 and CDR2 are SGHTA and FQGNSA. This CDR3 is 13 amino acids long. CDR3 residues: CASSFRLADERFF. CDR3 bases: TGTGCCAGCAGCTTTCGACTAGCCGATGAGCGGTTCTTC.

V and J are TRBV19 and TRBJ2-2; TRBD1 is a possible D gene (5 bases). CDR3 length: 15 residues. Trimming left V 3 bases short and J 4 bases short, with 12 bases between. Germline CDR1 and CDR2: LNHDA and SQIVND (reference sequence). The CDR3, as DNA: TGTGCCAGTAGTATTTCCCCAGGGATCACCGGGGAGCTGTTTTTT. Amino acid sequence: CASSISPGITGELFF.

The V call is TRBV7-2, the J call TRBJ1-4, with a tentative D call TRBD1 (6 bases). With 5 bases removed from V and 8 bases from J, the gap between germline ends came to 15 bases. This CDR3 has 14 amino acids. Per the germline V gene, CDR1 is SGHTA and CDR2 is FQGNSA. The CDR3 bases are TGTGCCAGCAGCCTCAGGGTTAGGGGGGAAAAACTGTTTTTT. Its translation is CASSLRVRGEKLFF.

This clonotype was detected a few times. This chain links TRBV5-1 with TRBJ2-3; 12 bases are a match to TRBD2. CDR1 SGHRS and CDR2 YFSETQ come from the germline V gene. J lost 0 bases, V lost 0 bases, and 5 bases had no gene match. The CDR3 length is 18 residues. The CDR3 loop is CASSLGTLAGGSTDTQYF. CDR3 nucleotides: TGCGCCAGCAGCTTGGGGACCCTAGCGGGGGGGAGCACAGATACGCAGTATTTT. The full variable domain, with the rest looked up from reference TRBV5-1 and TRBJ2-3, is KAGVTQTPRYLIKTRGQQVTLSCSPISGHRSVSWYQQTPGQGLQFLFEYFSETQRNKGNFPGRFSGRQFSNSRSEMNVSTLELGDSALYLCASSLGTLAGGSTDTQYFGPGTRLTVL.

This clonotype was seen a handful of times. This chain connects TRBV24-1 to TRBJ1-2; D is uncertain. The CDR3 sequence is 12 residues long. Germline CDR1 and CDR2: KGHDR and SFDVKD. The ends were cut back, 3 bases at V and 8 bases at J, with 9 bases in the middle. CDR3 bases: TGTGCCACCAGTGATAAGAACGGAGGCTACACCTTC. The encoded protein is CATSDKNGGYTF.

The gene calls are TRBV20-1 and TRBJ2-2; 12 bases fit TRBD2. Germline assignment: CDR1 DFQATT and CDR2 SNEGSKA (reference sequence). Trimming removed 3 bases from V and 0 bases from J; junction bases left unmatched: 2. The length of the CDR3 is 16 residues. The CDR3 here is CSARASGGANTGELFF. The CDR3 DNA is TGCAGTGCTAGGGCTAGCGGGGGGGCGAACACCGGGGAGCTGTTTTTT.

The chain recombines TRBV5-1 with TRBJ2-3, with D perhaps given as TRBD1 or TRBD2 (5 bases each). Germline V gives CDR1 SGHRS, CDR2 YFSETQ. The CDR3 totals 17 residues. V was cut by 4 bases and J by 5 bases, with 23 bases left in between. CDR3 DNA sequence: TGCGCCAGCAGCCCGACAACTAAGGGACCCACGGGAGATACGCAGTATTTT. It is translated as CASSPTTKGPTGDTQYF.

V gene TRBV7-9 combines with J gene TRBJ1-3; D possibly corresponds to TRBD1 (6 bases). The germline gives CDR1 SEHNR, CDR2 FQNEAQ (reference sequence). The CDR3 length is 17 residues. The V and J ends lost 6 bases and 0 bases respectively, with 18 bases between them. CDR3 DNA sequence: TGTGCCAGCAGTCGCTCGCCGCCGGGGGCCTCTGGAAACACCATATATTTT. This codes for CASSRSPPGASGNTIYF.

In regard to this clonotype: A junction end diverges from the germline sequence, so it may reflect a read error. The rearrangement uses TRBV28 and TRBJ2-1; TRBD2 matches 8 bases. CDR1 and CDR2 (germline): MDHEN, SYDVKM. This CDR3 spans 12 amino acids. The DNA for the CDR3 is TGTGTCAGCAGCCGGGGGGGTATTGAGCAGTTCTTC. Its protein product is CVSSRGGIEQFF.

This clonotype was counted at least ten times. The chain recombines TRBV7-2 with TRBJ2-1, with unresolved D. V was cut by 1 base and J by 3 bases, with 4 bases left in between. CDR3 length equals 13 residues. Per germline, CDR1 SGHTA and CDR2 FQGNSA. The CDR3 DNA reads TGTGCCAGCAGCTTAGGAATCTACAATGAGCAGTTCTTC. It encodes CASSLGIYNEQFF.

V usage is TRBV24-1 and J usage is TRBJ2-7; no clear D gene. This CDR3 spans 12 amino acids. Trimming stripped 6 bases from V and 6 bases from J, with 11 bases between. Germline assignment: CDR1 KGHDR and CDR2 SFDVKD. The CDR3 spells CATSSPWCEQYF. DNA of the CDR3: TGTGCCACCAGTAGCCCCTGGTGCGAGCAGTACTTC.

There are a few counts of this clonotype. The chain is built from TRBV5-8 and TRBJ2-1; 7 bases match TRBD1. The ends lost 4 bases at V and 4 bases at J; junction bases unmatched: 8. Germline V gene sequence: CDR1 SGHTS, CDR2 YDEGEE. The CDR3 totals 15 residues. DNA of the CDR3: TGTGCCAGCAGCGAGGGGACAGCATCATACAATGAGCAGTTCTTC. Encoded protein: CASSEGTASYNEQFF.

This clonotype showed up just a few times. The chain recombines TRBV18 with TRBJ1-5; TRBD1 matches 8 bases. This CDR3 has 16 amino acids. Germline trimming cut 4 bases from V and 3 bases from J; bases unmatched to any gene: 8. Germline CDR1 and CDR2: KGHSH and LQKENI. The CDR3 spells CASSQLGTGYNQPQHF. For the CDR3, the DNA is TGTGCCAGCTCACAACTAGGGACAGGCTACAATCAGCCCCAGCATTTT.

This clonotype was observed a handful of times. The chain uses TRBV3-1 and TRBJ1-4; weak D call: TRBD1 (5 bases). The CDR3 runs 15 residues. V was trimmed by 2 bases and J by 7 bases, leaving 14 bases between them. Per germline, CDR1 LGHDT and CDR2 YNNKEL (reference sequence). This CDR3 is CASSQPGLGGEKLFF. The CDR3 DNA is TGTGCCAGCAGCCAACCGGGCCTGGGGGGTGAAAAACTGTTTTTT.

This sequence joins TRBV20-1 and TRBJ2-7; D not certain. TRBJ2-5 explains the end of the DNA better; the J call may be wrong. The length of the CDR3 is 14 residues. Germline V lookup: CDR1 DFQATT, CDR2 SNEGSKA (reference sequence). DNA for the CDR3: TGCAGTGCTAGAGATTTGGCGGTTCAAGAGACCCAGTACTTC. The encoded protein is CSARDLAVQETQYF.

The V call is TRBV3-1, the J call TRBJ2-1, with D unresolved. There are 15 residues in the CDR3. From germline, CDR1 is LGHDT and CDR2 YNNKEL (reference sequence). Trimming pared 1 base from V and 0 bases from J, leaving 7 bases between. Here the CDR3 reads CASSQVIASYNEQFF. The DNA of the CDR3 is TGTGCCAGCAGCCAAGTAATAGCCTCCTACAATGAGCAGTTCTTC.

This clonotype was counted only a few times. This chain joins TRBV6-1 and TRBJ1-6, with D tentatively TRBD1 (5 bases). Trimming took off 4 bases at V and 0 bases at J, with 7 bases between the two ends. This CDR3 has 15 residues. Germline V gene lookup returns CDR1 MNHNS and CDR2 SASEGT. The CDR3 bases are TGTGCCAGCAGTGTAGGGGACTCCTATAATTCACCCCTCCACTTT. Translating gives CASSVGDSYNSPLHF.

In its sample, this clonotype was seen many times. This sequence joins TRBV27 and TRBJ1-2; 8 bases match TRBD1. The CDR3 length is 14 residues. Germline CDR1 MNHEY, CDR2 SMNVEV (reference sequence). V lost 3 bases, J lost 4 bases, and 4 bases stayed unmatched. The CDR3, as DNA: TGTGCCAGCAGTTTCCAAGGACAGGGCTATGGCTACACCTTC. Its protein product is CASSFQGQGYGYTF.

This clonotype was seen more than once but under ten times. This chain uses TRBV11-2 with TRBJ1-2, with D possibly TRBD1 on 5 matching bases. CDR3 length equals 15 residues. Germline loops: CDR1 SGHAT, CDR2 FQNNGV. Trimming cost V 4 bases and J 4 bases, with 16 bases left between them. Here the CDR3 reads CASSSVRDGSYGYTF. The CDR3 bases are TGTGCCAGCAGCTCAGTTCGGGACGGGTCCTATGGCTACACCTTC.

The sample holds a few counts of this clonotype. This sequence joins TRBV5-1 and TRBJ2-7, with 10 bases that match TRBD2. Germline V gives CDR1 SGHRS, CDR2 YFSETQ. This CDR3 region has 16 residues. V lost 4 bases and J lost 0; bases outside the gene matches: 7. The CDR3 protein is CASSPTSGPYSYEQYF. The CDR3 DNA sequence: TGCGCCAGCAGCCCGACTAGCGGGCCTTACTCCTACGAGCAGTACTTC.